This is a list of T cell receptor beta chains from one sample in a study of blood T cell repertoires in COVID-19. Sequencing used immunoSEQ multiplex PCR; TCRdb keeps in-frame clones, though not all of them. The sample includes fewer than 400,000 clones, about 87% of them seen just once. Sequencing was performed on PBMCs or T cells enriched from blood (not recorded which). The receptors here all came from a woman in her 50s who had recovered from COVID-19. CDR3s include the opening cysteine and the closing phenylalanine or tryptophan. A D gene is named only where the DNA matches it firmly. Clone size is stated in some rows and not others, as once, few, many or a class when expanded.

v_gene	d_gene	j_gene	abundance	CDR3nt	CDR3aa
TRBV12-3/TRBV12-4	-	TRBJ1-1	-	TGTGCCAGCAGTTTAGCCATGAACACTGAAGCTTTCTTT	CASSLAMNTEAFF
TRBV24-1	-	TRBJ2-3	-	TGTGCCACCAGTGTCTCAGATACGCAGTATTTT	CATSVSDTQYF
TRBV7-9	-	TRBJ1-1	-	TGTGCCAGCAGCCCGGTGGTTGGGGCGAACACTGAAGCTTTCTTT	CASSPVVGANTEAFF
TRBV7-2	TRBD1	TRBJ1-5	-	TGTGCCAGCACGCATTCCGGGACAGGAGATCAGCCCCAGCATTTT	CASTHSGTGDQPQHF
TRBV5-1	TRBD2	TRBJ2-3	-	TGCGCCAGCAGCGCTAACAGCGGGGTTAGCACAGATACGCAGTATTTT	CASSANSGVSTDTQYF
TRBV28	-	TRBJ1-2	-	TGTGCCAGCAGTCGGGGTATAAACTATGGCTACACCTTC	CASSRGINYGYTF
TRBV7-3	-	TRBJ1-2	-	TGTGCCAGCAGCTTCCAGCCACAGGGTCGGGGTGGCTACACCTTC	CASSFQPQGRGGYTF
TRBV9	-	TRBJ1-5	once	TGTGCCAGCAGCGTAGGTGACAGCAGCAATCAGCCCCAGCATTTT	CASSVGDSSNQPQHF
TRBV30	-	TRBJ1-2	-	TGTGCCTGGAGTGTTTCGGGTGGCTACACCTTC	CAWSVSGGYTF
TRBV7-2	-	TRBJ1-3	once	TGTGCCAGCAGCTTATTCCCCACGGGTTCCGGAAACACCATATATTTT	CASSLFPTGSGNTIYF
TRBV28	-	TRBJ1-3	-	TGTGCCAGCAGAACACACCCGGGTCCCTTCTCTGGAAACACCATATATTTT	CASRTHPGPFSGNTIYF
TRBV2	-	TRBJ1-1	-	TGTGCCAGCAACCCAGGGATGAACACTGAAGCTTTCTTT	CASNPGMNTEAFF
TRBV30	TRBD1	TRBJ1-6	-	TGTGCCTGGAGGGACAGGGGTCGGAAACCCCTCCACTTT	CAWRDRGRKPLHF
TRBV7-9	TRBD1	TRBJ1-1	-	TGTGCCAGCAGCTCGGGACAGGGGGCGGTGAGCACTGAAGCTTTCTTT	CASSSGQGAVSTEAFF
TRBV28	-	TRBJ1-1	-	TGTGCCAGCAGCCCCCCCGGGAGGGCAAAGAACACTGAAGCTTTCTTT	CASSPPGRAKNTEAFF
TRBV28	TRBD1	TRBJ1-1	-	TGTGCCAGCAGTTTAGATCCGACCGGGACAGGGGGGCCTGAAGCTTTCTTT	CASSLDPTGTGGPEAFF
TRBV30	-	TRBJ1-1	once	TGTGCCTGGAGTGTACAGGCGATGAACACTGAAGCTTTCTTT	CAWSVQAMNTEAFF
TRBV7-9	-	TRBJ1-4	-	TGTGCCAGCAGCCGGGCGACAGCCACTAATGAAAAACTGTTTTTT	CASSRATATNEKLFF
TRBV3-1/TRBV3-2	-	TRBJ1-1	-	TGTGCCAGCAGCCAAGATGCTGGGACACTTGAAGCTTTCTTT	CASSQDAGTLEAFF
TRBV10-3	-	TRBJ1-2	-	TGTGCCATCAGTGAGCAAACAGGGTTAATAAGTGGCTACACCTTC	CAISEQTGLISGYTF
TRBV28	TRBD1	TRBJ1-5	-	TGTGCCAGCGTCCCCAACAGGGGGAGGCATCAGCCCCAGCATTTT	CASVPNRGRHQPQHF
TRBV7-8	-	TRBJ2-3	once	TGTGCCAGCAGCTACAGGGCTCGTCGCACAGATACGCAGTATTTT	CASSYRARRTDTQYF
TRBV25-1	-	TRBJ2-5	once	TGTGCCAGCAGTGACCCAGGGGGGCAAGAGACCCAGTACTTC	CASSDPGGQETQYF
TRBV4-1	-	TRBJ1-5	-	TGCGCCAGCAGCCAAGGCTGGGGCCAGGAAGGGGAGCCCCAGCATTTT	CASSQGWGQEGEPQHF
TRBV30	TRBD2	TRBJ2-3	-	TGTGCCTGGAGTAACGGACTAGCGGGAAACACAGATACGCAGTATTTT	CAWSNGLAGNTDTQYF
TRBV12-3/TRBV12-4	-	TRBJ2-5	-	TGTGCCAGCAGTTCATACGGGGGAGAGACCCAGTACTTC	CASSSYGGETQYF
TRBV27	-	TRBJ1-2	-	TGTGCCAGCAGTTTATCGGGGCAGGGGAGACACTATGGCTACACCTTC	CASSLSGQGRHYGYTF
TRBV27	TRBD1	TRBJ2-3	-	TGTGCCAGCAGTGTCGGGACAGGGGGATATAGTGGAGATACGCAGTATTTT	CASSVGTGGYSGDTQYF
TRBV18	-	TRBJ1-5	-	TGTGCCAGCTCACAGGGACACGTCGATCAGCCCCAGCATTTT	CASSQGHVDQPQHF
TRBV4-3	-	TRBJ1-1	-	TGCGCCAGCAGACGATCGGTCCCTGACACTGAAGCTTTCTTT	CASRRSVPDTEAFF
TRBV7-6	-	TRBJ1-3	once	TGTGCCAGCAGCTCCGCTGGCGGCTCTGGAAACACCATATATTTT	CASSSAGGSGNTIYF
TRBV27	TRBD1	TRBJ1-5	-	TGTGCCAGCAAAACCGGGACAGGGCTCAATCAGCCCCAGCATTTT	CASKTGTGLNQPQHF
TRBV27	-	TRBJ1-1	-	TGTGCCAGCAGTTTAGCAGGGGTGGGCACTGAAGCTTTCTTT	CASSLAGVGTEAFF
TRBV12-3/TRBV12-4	-	TRBJ1-3	few	TGTGCCAGCACCCGGACAGTAAACACCATATATTTT	CASTRTVNTIYF
TRBV19	-	TRBJ2-1	-	TGTGCCAGTAGTATAGGAGGGTATGAGCAGTTCTTC	CASSIGGYEQFF
TRBV21-1	-	TRBJ2-4	-	TGTGCCACCCCTAAATCTAAAAACATTCAGTACTTC	CATPKSKNIQYF
TRBV7-9	-	TRBJ1-4	few	TGTGCCAGCAGCTTAGGTGACGGAGTGAATGAAAAACTGTTTTTT	CASSLGDGVNEKLFF